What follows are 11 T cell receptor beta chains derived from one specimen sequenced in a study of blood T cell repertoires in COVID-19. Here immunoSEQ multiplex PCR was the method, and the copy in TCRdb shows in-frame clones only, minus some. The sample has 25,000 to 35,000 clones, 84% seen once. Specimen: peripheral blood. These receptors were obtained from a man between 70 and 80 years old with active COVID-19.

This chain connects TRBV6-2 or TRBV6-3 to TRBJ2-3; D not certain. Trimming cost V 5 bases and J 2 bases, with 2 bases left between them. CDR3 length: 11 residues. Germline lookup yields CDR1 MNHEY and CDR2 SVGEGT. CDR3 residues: CASSHTDTQYF. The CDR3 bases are TGTGCCAGCAGTCACACAGATACGCAGTATTTT.

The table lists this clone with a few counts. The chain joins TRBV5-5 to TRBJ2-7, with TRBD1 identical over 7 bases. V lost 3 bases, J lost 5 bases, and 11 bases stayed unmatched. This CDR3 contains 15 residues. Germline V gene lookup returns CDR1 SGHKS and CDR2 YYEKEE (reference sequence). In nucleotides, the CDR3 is TGTGCCAGCAGCTACCTTCAACAGGGGTCCGACGAGCAGTACTTC. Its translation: CASSYLQQGSDEQYF.

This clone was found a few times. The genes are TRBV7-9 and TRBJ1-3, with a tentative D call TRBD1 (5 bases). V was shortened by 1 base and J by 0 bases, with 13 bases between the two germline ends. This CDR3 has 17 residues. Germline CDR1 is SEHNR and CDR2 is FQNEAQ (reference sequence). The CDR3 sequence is CASSLDVGVLSGNTIYF. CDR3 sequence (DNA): TGTGCCAGCAGCTTAGATGTAGGGGTCCTCTCTGGAAACACCATATATTTT.

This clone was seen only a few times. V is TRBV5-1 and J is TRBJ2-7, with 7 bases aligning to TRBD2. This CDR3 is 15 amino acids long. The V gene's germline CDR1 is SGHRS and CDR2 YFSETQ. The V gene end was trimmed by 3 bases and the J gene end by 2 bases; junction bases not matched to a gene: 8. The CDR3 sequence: CASSSQSGVAYEQYF. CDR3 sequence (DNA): TGCGCCAGCAGCTCCCAAAGCGGGGTCGCCTACGAGCAGTACTTC.

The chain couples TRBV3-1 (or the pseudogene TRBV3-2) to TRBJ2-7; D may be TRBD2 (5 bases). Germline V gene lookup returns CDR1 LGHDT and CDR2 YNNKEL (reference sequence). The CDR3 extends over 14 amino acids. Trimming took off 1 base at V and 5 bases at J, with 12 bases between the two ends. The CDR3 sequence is CASSQGPGVHEQYF. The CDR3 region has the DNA TGTGCCAGCAGCCAAGGCCCCGGGGTCCACGAGCAGTACTTC.

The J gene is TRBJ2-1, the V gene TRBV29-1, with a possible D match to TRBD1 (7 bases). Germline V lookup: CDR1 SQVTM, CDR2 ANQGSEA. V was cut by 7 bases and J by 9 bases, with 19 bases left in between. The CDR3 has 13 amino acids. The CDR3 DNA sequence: TGCAGCGCATCCCAGGGGGGTGCTACTGAGCAGTTCTTC. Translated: CSASQGGATEQFF.

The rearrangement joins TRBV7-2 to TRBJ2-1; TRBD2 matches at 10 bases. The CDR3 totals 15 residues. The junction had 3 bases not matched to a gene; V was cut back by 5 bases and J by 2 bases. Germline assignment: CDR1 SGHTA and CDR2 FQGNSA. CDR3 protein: CASSQTSGPYNEQFF. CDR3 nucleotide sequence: TGTGCCAGCAGCCAGACTAGCGGGCCCTACAATGAGCAGTTCTTC.

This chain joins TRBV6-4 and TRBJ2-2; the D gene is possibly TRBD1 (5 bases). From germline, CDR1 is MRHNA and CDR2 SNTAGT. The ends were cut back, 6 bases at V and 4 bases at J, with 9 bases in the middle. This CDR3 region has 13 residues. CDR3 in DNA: TGTGCCAGCAGCAGGGAAAGCACCGGGGAGCTGTTTTTT. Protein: CASSRESTGELFF.

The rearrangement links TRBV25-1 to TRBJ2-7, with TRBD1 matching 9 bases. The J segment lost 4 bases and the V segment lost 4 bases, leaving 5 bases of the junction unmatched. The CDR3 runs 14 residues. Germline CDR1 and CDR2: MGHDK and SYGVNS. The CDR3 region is CASSGQGVTYEQYF. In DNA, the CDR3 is TGTGCCAGCAGTGGACAGGGGGTTACGTACGAGCAGTACTTC.

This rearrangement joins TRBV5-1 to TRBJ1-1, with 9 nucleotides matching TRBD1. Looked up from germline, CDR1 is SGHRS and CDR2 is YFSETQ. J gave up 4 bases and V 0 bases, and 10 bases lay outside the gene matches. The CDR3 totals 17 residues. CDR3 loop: CASSLGAGQGFSTEAFF. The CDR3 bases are TGCGCCAGCAGCTTGGGAGCAGGACAGGGGTTTTCCACTGAAGCTTTCTTT.

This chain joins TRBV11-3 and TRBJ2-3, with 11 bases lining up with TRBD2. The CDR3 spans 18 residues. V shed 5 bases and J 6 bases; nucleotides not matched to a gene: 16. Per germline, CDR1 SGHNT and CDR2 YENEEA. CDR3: CASSTRGGTSGPRDTQYF. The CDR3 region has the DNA TGTGCCAGCAGCACAAGGGGGGGGACTAGCGGCCCCCGGGATACGCAGTATTTT.